This is a list of T cell receptor beta chains from one sample in a study of blood T cell repertoires in COVID-19. Generated by immunoSEQ multiplex PCR, the TCRdb table keeps only in-frame clones and is missing some. The sample lists about 320,000 clones, under 95% occurring once. Sequencing was done on a sample of PBMCs or T cells enriched from blood (not recorded which). These receptors were collected from a man in his sixties who had recovered from COVID-19. CDR3s include the opening cysteine and the closing phenylalanine or tryptophan. A D gene is named only where the DNA matches it firmly. Clone size is given for some rows only: seen once, a few or many times, or a class if the clone is expanded.

v_gene: TRBV2
abundance: -
d_gene: -
j_gene: TRBJ2-2
CDR3aa: CASSEVIPGTGELFF
CDR3nt: TGTGCCAGCAGTGAAGTTATTCCCGGCACCGGGGAGCTGTTTTTT

v_gene: TRBV12-3/TRBV12-4
abundance: few
d_gene: TRBD2
j_gene: TRBJ2-5
CDR3aa: CASSFGGKETQYF
CDR3nt: TGTGCCAGCAGTTTCGGGGGGAAGGAGACCCAGTACTTC

v_gene: TRBV12-3/TRBV12-4
abundance: -
d_gene: -
j_gene: TRBJ2-1
CDR3aa: CASSLLSANEQFF
CDR3nt: TGTGCCAGCAGCCTCCTAAGTGCCAATGAGCAGTTCTTC

v_gene: TRBV5-1
abundance: -
d_gene: TRBD1
j_gene: TRBJ1-2
CDR3aa: CASSLRQGELYGYTF
CDR3nt: TGCGCCAGCAGCTTGCGACAGGGGGAATTATATGGCTACACCTTC

v_gene: TRBV11-3
abundance: -
d_gene: -
j_gene: TRBJ2-3
CDR3aa: CASTSRGSTDTQYF
CDR3nt: TGTGCCAGCACTTCGAGGGGGAGCACAGATACGCAGTATTTT

v_gene: TRBV15
abundance: -
d_gene: -
j_gene: TRBJ1-2
CDR3aa: CATSRAQGGGSYGYTF
CDR3nt: TGTGCCACCAGCAGAGCCCAGGGAGGGGGGTCCTATGGCTACACCTTC

v_gene: TRBV11-2
abundance: once
d_gene: TRBD1
j_gene: TRBJ2-7
CDR3aa: CASGGTGLSYEQYF
CDR3nt: TGTGCCAGCGGGGGGACAGGTTTATCCTACGAGCAGTACTTC

v_gene: TRBV27
abundance: -
d_gene: -
j_gene: TRBJ2-5
CDR3aa: CASSLSIGEWETQYF
CDR3nt: TGTGCCAGCAGTTTATCGATCGGGGAGTGGGAGACCCAGTACTTC

v_gene: TRBV3-1/TRBV3-2
abundance: -
d_gene: -
j_gene: TRBJ2-2
CDR3aa: CASSQVATGELFF
CDR3nt: TGTGCCAGCAGCCAAGTGGCAACCGGGGAGCTGTTTTTT

v_gene: TRBV7-2
abundance: -
d_gene: -
j_gene: TRBJ2-1
CDR3aa: CASSLDANGLSYNEQFF
CDR3nt: TGTGCCAGCAGCTTAGACGCGAACGGGTTATCCTACAATGAGCAGTTCTTC

v_gene: TRBV10-3
abundance: -
d_gene: TRBD1
j_gene: TRBJ1-1
CDR3aa: CASLRDRGLDEAFF
CDR3nt: TGTGCCAGCCTACGGGACAGGGGGCTTGATGAAGCTTTCTTT